This entry lists 15 T cell receptor beta chains sequenced from one sample in a study of vaccination effects on CD4 cells after COVID-19. On roughly day 10 of culture, CD4+ T cells were separated out. No antigens are known for them. Libraries were prepared by immunoSEQ multiplex PCR; TCRdb keeps only in-frame clonotypes and omits some of them. The table shows some 50,000 clones, with roughly 72% occurring only once. The sample consisted of CD4+ T cells from PBMCs cultured without peptide, taken before COVID-19 vaccination. These receptors originate from a human donor who had a prior SARS-CoV-2 infection.

The V gene is TRBV29-1, the J gene TRBJ2-3; weak D call: TRBD2 (6 bases). This CDR3 is 14 amino acids long. Trimming stripped 3 bases from V and 6 bases from J, with 16 bases between. In germline, CDR1 is SQVTM, CDR2 ANQGSEA. The CDR3 protein is CSVEAGLPGDTQYF. The CDR3, as DNA: TGCAGCGTTGAGGCGGGACTCCCAGGCGATACGCAGTATTTT.

V and J are TRBV27 and TRBJ1-5; D is unclear. The CDR3 consists of 13 residues. Germline V gives CDR1 MNHEY, CDR2 SMNVEV (reference sequence). The V and J ends lost 5 bases and 7 bases respectively, with 12 bases between them. CDR3 nucleotides: TGTGCCAGCAGTCCGGACCTTAGGCAGCCCCAGCATTTT. As protein: CASSPDLRQPQHF.

The V gene is TRBV5-4, the J gene TRBJ1-1, with unresolved D. This CDR3 is 13 amino acids long. V dropped 1 base and J dropped 1 base, with 5 bases sitting between them. Looked up from germline, CDR1 is SGHNT and CDR2 is YYREEE (reference sequence). DNA of the CDR3: TGTGCCAGCAGCTTGTTCACGAACACTGAAGCTTTCTTT. It specifies CASSLFTNTEAFF.

Worth noting for this clone: Its ends do not fully match the called genes, so a read error is possible. The chain combines TRBV11-3 with TRBJ2-3; D is unresolved. This CDR3 is 17 amino acids long. The germline V gene has CDR1 SGHNT and CDR2 YENEEA. The DNA of the CDR3 is TGTGCCAGCAGCCTAGAAGGGTCTTATTGGGGCACAGATACGCAGTATTTT. Residues: CASSLEGSYWGTDTQYF.

V is TRBV5-1 and J is TRBJ1-2; D is unclear. The germline CDR1 and CDR2 sequences are SGHRS and YFSETQ. This CDR3 spans 15 amino acids. V was shortened by 7 bases and J by 4 bases, with 20 bases between the two germline ends. The DNA of the CDR3 is TGCGCCAGCTCACAACAACCCGGGGTTCCCTATGGCTACACCTTC. It yields the protein CASSQQPGVPYGYTF.

This clone was observed once. CDR3 region: CASSRDRDDSPLHF. The DNA for the CDR3 is TGTGCCAGCAGCCGGGACAGGGACGACTCACCCCTCCACTTT. The gene calls are TRBV7-8 and TRBJ1-6, with 9 bases lining up with TRBD1. The germline gives CDR1 SGHVS, CDR2 FQNEAQ. This CDR3 has 14 residues. The junction had 6 bases not matched to a gene; V was cut back by 5 bases and J by 10 bases.

J is TRBJ2-1 and V is TRBV7-9; 11 bases align to TRBD1. The CDR3 extends over 15 amino acids. V shed 5 bases, J shed 4 bases, and the junction held 4 bases outside the gene matches. Germline CDR1 and CDR2: SEHNR and FQNEAQ (reference sequence). CDR3 DNA sequence: TGTGCCAGCAGCACCGGGACAGGGGGATACAATGAGCAGTTCTTC. It is translated as CASSTGTGGYNEQFF.

The sample holds a few counts of this clone. The chain employs TRBV15 and TRBJ2-6, with TRBD1 matching 8 bases. V lost 8 bases to trimming and J lost 0 bases; unmatched junction nucleotides: 9. The length of the CDR3 is 17 residues. Germline assignment: CDR1 LNHNV and CDR2 YYDKDF (reference sequence). Here the CDR3 reads CATGPGQVISGANVLTF. In DNA, the CDR3 is TGTGCCACCGGTCCGGGACAGGTGATCTCTGGGGCCAACGTCCTGACTTTC.

The chain employs TRBV7-8 and TRBJ1-2; no definite D call. CDR1 and CDR2 (germline): SGHVS, FQNEAQ. With 5 bases removed from V and 6 bases from J, the gap between germline ends came to 19 bases. The CDR3 is made up of 15 amino acids. The CDR3 spells CASSVPEAASDGYTF. CDR3 sequence (DNA): TGTGCCAGCAGCGTCCCCGAGGCCGCCTCGGATGGCTACACCTTC.

The J gene is TRBJ2-2, the V gene TRBV7-9; 11 nucleotides match TRBD1. V was pared by 7 bases and J by 1 base, with 11 bases of the junction left unmatched. CDR3 length: 18 residues. Germline V lookup: CDR1 SEHNR, CDR2 FQNEAQ (reference sequence). Written as DNA, the CDR3 is TGTGCCAGCAACTTCATTAGTGGGACAGGGGGGAACACCGGGGAGCTGTTTTTT. It is translated as CASNFISGTGGNTGELFF.

The chain is built from TRBV18 and TRBJ2-1; 13 positions match TRBD2. In germline, CDR1 is KGHSH, CDR2 LQKENI. This CDR3 has 16 residues. V gave up 4 bases and J gave up 6 bases; unmatched junction bases: 6. CDR3 protein: CASSLQGTSGVNEQFF. The CDR3, as DNA: TGTGCCAGCTCACTACAGGGGACTAGCGGGGTCAATGAGCAGTTCTTC.

This clone turned up a few times. V is TRBV12-3 or TRBV12-4 and J is TRBJ2-1, with TRBD1 matching over 7 bases. CDR3 size: 13 residues. The J segment lost 9 bases and the V segment lost 4 bases, leaving 6 bases of the junction unmatched. This CDR3 reads CASSSYRGGEQFF. Written as DNA, the CDR3 is TGTGCCAGCAGTTCGTACAGGGGTGGTGAGCAGTTCTTC.

A few counts support this clone. The CDR3 loop is CASSGSLGVETQYF. CDR3 sequence (DNA): TGTGCCAGCAGTGGTTCCCTAGGGGTAGAGACCCAGTACTTC. The chain uses TRBV2 and TRBJ2-5, with TRBD1 as a possible D gene (5 bases). The CDR3 length is 14 residues. Germline V gene sequence: CDR1 SNHLY, CDR2 FYNNEI. The V end was cut by 4 bases, the J end by 4 bases, with 13 bases between.

In this sample, this clone turned up a few times. This chain joins TRBV7-6 and TRBJ2-7; D is perhaps TRBD2 (7 bases). The CDR3 covers 15 residues. In germline, CDR1 is SGHVS, CDR2 FNYEAQ. Trimming removed 4 bases at V and 7 bases at J, with 20 bases between. The CDR3 spells CASSWGGTKTEEQYF. The CDR3 bases are TGTGCCAGCAGCTGGGGGGGGACAAAGACGGAAGAGCAGTACTTC.

This CDR3 reads CATNPAGGNASPLHF. In DNA, the CDR3 is TGTGCCACCAATCCAGCCGGGGGAAATGCTTCACCCCTCCACTTT. V and J are TRBV15 and TRBJ1-6; tentatively, D is TRBD1 (5 bases). V dropped 7 bases and J dropped 9 bases, with 19 bases sitting between them. The CDR3 is made up of 15 amino acids. Germline loops: CDR1 LNHNV, CDR2 YYDKDF (reference sequence).